These 27 T cell receptor beta chains were all obtained from the same sample, sequenced in a study of cytomegalovirus exposure and HLA in healthy donors. Researchers ran the PCR with 60 Vbeta and 13 Jbeta primers. Here immunoSEQ multiplex PCR was the method, and the copy in TCRdb shows in-frame clones only, minus some. The table shows about 110,000 clones, with roughly 86% occurring only once. Sequencing used PBMCs. The receptors were gathered from a man in his forties or fifties in good health and CMV-seronegative.

The chain recombines TRBV11-2 with TRBJ1-5, with D possibly TRBD1 on 6 matching bases. The germline V gene encodes CDR1 SGHAT and CDR2 FQNNGV. The CDR3 spans 15 residues. V was trimmed by 8 bases and J by 1 base, leaving 15 bases between them. The CDR3 nucleotides are TGTGCCAGCTCGGTAGGGGGTCTCAGCAATCAGCCCCAGCATTTT. It translates to CASSVGGLSNQPQHF. Full variable domain (outside the CDR3, taken from reference TRBV11-2 and TRBJ1-5): EAGVAQSPRYKIIEKRQSVAFWCNPISGHATLYWYQQILGQGPKLLIQFQNNGVVDDSQLPKDRFSAERLKGVDSTLKIQPAKLEDSAVYLCASSVGGLSNQPQHFGDGTRLSIL.

The rearrangement joins TRBV5-1 to TRBJ2-5; D unresolved. Germline V gives CDR1 SGHRS, CDR2 YFSETQ. The CDR3 spans 14 residues. V lost 4 bases and J lost 0, with 10 bases in between. The CDR3: CASSTLRDQETQYF. The CDR3 region has the DNA TGCGCCAGCAGCACTCTCCGAGACCAAGAGACCCAGTACTTC.

This sequence joins TRBV2 and TRBJ1-2; unclear D gene. Trimming cost V 2 bases and J 4 bases, with 5 bases left between them. Germline assignment: CDR1 SNHLY and CDR2 FYNNEI. The CDR3 totals 12 residues. The CDR3 region is CASSEMSYGYTF. In nucleotides, the CDR3 is TGTGCCAGCAGTGAAATGAGCTATGGCTACACCTTC.

The chain is built from TRBV19 and TRBJ1-3; no definite D call. From germline, CDR1 is LNHDA and CDR2 SQIVND (reference sequence). This CDR3 has 14 residues. Trimming shortened V by 5 bases and J by 4 bases, and 12 bases separated the two germline ends. CDR3: CASSHRVLGNTIYF. CDR3 coding DNA: TGTGCCAGTAGTCACCGGGTCCTAGGAAACACCATATATTTT.

The CDR3 DNA is TGTGCCAGCATAGAAAGGGACAGGGGCACTGGCTATGGCTACACCTTC. Protein: CASIERDRGTGYGYTF. The V gene is TRBV2, the J gene TRBJ1-2; 10 bases are a match to TRBD1. Per the germline V gene, CDR1 is SNHLY and CDR2 is FYNNEI. The trim removed 7 bases at V and 4 bases at J, leaving 12 bases unmatched. The CDR3 loop spans 16 amino acids. Combining the CDR3 with reference TRBV2 and TRBJ1-2 gives the whole variable domain EPEVTQTPSHQVTQMGQEVILRCVPISNHLYFYWYRQILGQKVEFLVSFYNNEISEKSEIFDDQFSVERPDGSNFTLKIRSTKLEDSAMYFCASIERDRGTGYGYTFGSGTRLTVV.

This sequence joins TRBV18 and TRBJ2-7; D is possibly TRBD2 (6 bases). Trimming left V 2 bases short and J 0 bases short, with 14 bases between. The germline gives CDR1 KGHSH, CDR2 LQKENI. This CDR3 has 16 amino acids. CDR3 DNA sequence: TGTGCCAGCTCACCATCCTGGGGGGAAAGCTCCTACGAGCAGTACTTC. Protein sequence: CASSPSWGESSYEQYF.

The gene calls are TRBV6-5 and TRBJ1-5; weak D call: TRBD1 (5 bases). Germline V gene data show CDR1 as MNHEY and CDR2 as SVGAGI. CDR3 length: 14 residues. V gave up 0 bases and J gave up 7 bases, with 10 bases separating them. CDR3 DNA: TGTGCCAGCAGTTACTCACAGGCCCTGCAGCCCCAGCATTTT. Translating gives CASSYSQALQPQHF.

The DNA for the CDR3 is TGTGCCAGCAGTTCGAAAACAGGGTGGGACAATCAGCCCCAGCATTTT. Translated: CASSSKTGWDNQPQHF. The genes are TRBV27 and TRBJ1-5, with a tentative D call TRBD1 (6 bases). The germline V gene encodes CDR1 MNHEY and CDR2 SMNVEV (reference sequence). The CDR3 is made up of 16 amino acids. The V end was cut by 4 bases, the J end by 3 bases, with 16 bases between.

The V call is TRBV5-1, the J call TRBJ1-1; 9 bases match TRBD1. After removal of 0 bases from V and 1 base from J, the junction contained 4 bases not matched to a gene. Germline values: CDR1 SGHRS, CDR2 YFSETQ. This CDR3 is 16 amino acids long. The CDR3 spells CASSLVLDRGNTEAFF. The CDR3 DNA reads TGCGCCAGCAGCTTGGTGTTGGACAGGGGGAACACTGAAGCTTTCTTT.

The chain employs TRBV5-1 and TRBJ1-1; D is possibly TRBD1 (6 bases). The CDR3 runs to 14 residues. Germline loops: CDR1 SGHRS, CDR2 YFSETQ. Trimming took 4 bases from V and 0 from J, leaving 10 bases between them. The CDR3 nucleotides are TGCGCCAGCAGCGCACAGGGTCTGAACACTGAAGCTTTCTTT. Its protein product is CASSAQGLNTEAFF.

The CDR3 reads CASSSRTSGGSRETQYF. In DNA form, the CDR3 reads TGTGCCAGTAGTTCGAGGACTAGCGGGGGGTCACGAGAGACCCAGTACTTC. The chain combines TRBV19 with TRBJ2-5; 14 nucleotides agree with TRBD2. Germline V gene data show CDR1 as LNHDA and CDR2 as SQIVND (reference sequence). The CDR3 spans 17 residues. The V and J ends lost 5 bases and 4 bases, in that order; junction bases with no gene match: 9.

The CDR3 DNA is TGTGCCAGCAGTTTATTCAGGGGGAAAGATACGCAGTATTTT. Translated: CASSLFRGKDTQYF. J is TRBJ2-3 and V is TRBV27, with 7 bases matching TRBD1. The CDR3 is 14 amino acids. V gave up 1 base and J gave up 5 bases; unmatched junction bases: 3. From germline, CDR1 is MNHEY and CDR2 SMNVEV (reference sequence).

V and J are TRBV5-1 and TRBJ1-1; D gene uncertain. The CDR3 is 13 amino acids. Germline CDR1 is SGHRS and CDR2 is YFSETQ. Between the trimmed V and J ends, which lost 5 bases and 1 base, there was a span of 9 bases. Written as DNA, the CDR3 is TGCGCCAGCAGTTACTACGGGAACACTGAAGCTTTCTTT. Amino acid sequence: CASSYYGNTEAFF.

The chain recombines TRBV5-1 with TRBJ1-1; D ambiguous. Trimming cost V 0 bases and J 1 base, with 7 bases left between them. This CDR3 region has 14 residues. Germline-derived CDR1 and CDR2 are SGHRS and YFSETQ. The CDR3 loop reads CASSLGETNTEAFF. In nucleotides, the CDR3 is TGCGCCAGCAGCTTGGGGGAGACGAACACTGAAGCTTTCTTT.

The V gene is TRBV9, the J gene TRBJ1-2; perhaps TRBD1 as D (5 bases). The ends were cut back, 0 bases at V and 8 bases at J, with 14 bases in the middle. The CDR3 sequence is 14 residues long. Germline lookup yields CDR1 SGDLS and CDR2 YYNGEE. CDR3 protein: CASSVEPAGPGYTF. Written as DNA, the CDR3 is TGTGCCAGCAGCGTAGAACCCGCGGGGCCGGGCTACACCTTC.

The chain joins TRBV28 to TRBJ1-4, with 7 bases lining up with TRBD1. The CDR3 has 16 residues. Germline CDR1 reads MDHEN; CDR2 reads SYDVKM. V was pared by 5 bases and J by 2 bases, with 8 bases of the junction left unmatched. CDR3 in amino acids: CASSPTGVGTNEKLFF. The CDR3 DNA reads as TGTGCCAGCAGTCCAACAGGGGTTGGGACTAATGAAAAACTGTTTTTT.

Only one count was recorded for this clone. The chain couples TRBV5-1 to TRBJ1-2, with 7 bases fitting TRBD1. The V segment lost 4 bases and the J segment 0 bases; nucleotides outside the gene matches: 3. The CDR3 runs to 14 residues. Germline V lookup: CDR1 SGHRS, CDR2 YFSETQ. The CDR3 nucleotides are TGCGCCAGCAGCCAAGGGACAGCTAACTATGGCTACACCTTC. Encoded protein: CASSQGTANYGYTF.

The chain carries TRBV9 and TRBJ1-4; 7 bases match TRBD1. The CDR3 loop spans 15 amino acids. V was pared by 0 bases and J by 2 bases, with 1 base of the junction left unmatched. Germline values: CDR1 SGDLS, CDR2 YYNGEE. The CDR3 DNA sequence: TGTGCCAGCAGCGTAGAAGGGGGCACTAATGAAAAACTGTTTTTT. It translates to CASSVEGGTNEKLFF.

The chain couples TRBV13 to TRBJ2-3; 10 nucleotides match TRBD2. The CDR3 sequence is 21 residues long. Germline lookup yields CDR1 PRHDT and CDR2 FYEKMQ (reference sequence). The V and J ends lost 2 bases and 1 base, in that order; junction bases with no gene match: 18. CDR3 sequence (DNA): TGTGCCAGCAGCTTATGGGGTCGGGGTAGCGGGGGGAAGAGAGGCACAGATACGCAGTATTTT. It specifies CASSLWGRGSGGKRGTDTQYF. The entire variable domain, with the rest obtained from reference TRBV13 and TRBJ2-3, is as follows: AAGVIQSPRHLIKEKRETATLKCYPIPRHDTVYWYQQGPGQDPQFLISFYEKMQSDKGSIPDRFSAQQFSDYHSELNMSSLELGDSALYFCASSLWGRGSGGKRGTDTQYFGPGTRLTVL.

The rearrangement joins TRBV5-6 to TRBJ2-2, with D maybe TRBD1 (7 bases). Germline lookup yields CDR1 SGHDT and CDR2 YYEEEE. Trimming shortened V by 0 bases and J by 3 bases, and 15 bases separated the two germline ends. CDR3 length equals 17 residues. The CDR3 sequence: CASSLGLRGEYTGELFF. The CDR3 nucleotides are TGTGCCAGCAGCTTGGGCCTCAGGGGGGAATACACCGGGGAGCTGTTTTTT.

The chain joins TRBV5-1 to TRBJ2-2, with a tentative D call TRBD2 (6 bases). V was pared by 6 bases and J by 8 bases, with 17 bases between. Germline V lookup: CDR1 SGHRS, CDR2 YFSETQ. This CDR3 has 14 residues. The CDR3 region is CASTLGGTVGELFF. CDR3 DNA: TGCGCCAGCACTCTCGGAGGGACTGTGGGGGAGCTGTTTTTT.

This chain connects TRBV5-1 to TRBJ2-3; 9 nucleotides align to TRBD2. V lost 4 bases to trimming and J lost 2 bases; unmatched junction nucleotides: 8. Per germline, CDR1 SGHRS and CDR2 YFSETQ. This CDR3 contains 16 residues. The DNA of the CDR3 is TGCGCCAGCAGCCAAGGGACTAGCTTGAACACAGATACGCAGTATTTT. Translating it yields CASSQGTSLNTDTQYF.

The rearrangement uses TRBV27 and TRBJ1-4, with D unresolved. Trimming took 6 bases from V and 0 from J, leaving 8 bases between them. Germline V gene data show CDR1 as MNHEY and CDR2 as SMNVEV (reference sequence). The CDR3 length is 14 residues. The CDR3 DNA reads TGTGCCAGCAGACGGGAGTCAACTAATGAAAAACTGTTTTTT. Its protein is CASRRESTNEKLFF.

The chain carries TRBV7-3 and TRBJ2-3, with 7 bases lining up with TRBD1. The CDR3 consists of 15 residues. V dropped 4 bases and J dropped 1; count of bases not matched to a gene: 5. Per germline, CDR1 SGHTA and CDR2 FQGTGA. CDR3 sequence: CASSYRGGGTDTQYF. In DNA form, the CDR3 reads TGTGCCAGCAGCTACCGAGGGGGCGGCACAGATACGCAGTATTTT.

The V gene is TRBV5-6, the J gene TRBJ2-1; D remains unclear. The CDR3 is 13 amino acids. The germline V and J ends were trimmed by 0 bases and 10 bases, with 11 bases remaining between them. Germline CDR1 is SGHDT and CDR2 is YYEEEE. CDR3 loop: CASSLDTLREQFF. For the CDR3, the DNA is TGTGCCAGCAGCTTGGACACGCTCAGGGAGCAGTTCTTC.

This clone has a handful of counts. The chain joins TRBV5-5 to TRBJ1-6; tentative D call: TRBD1 (6 bases). From germline, CDR1 is SGHKS and CDR2 YYEKEE (reference sequence). Trimming removed 1 base from V and 10 bases from J, with 21 bases in between. The CDR3 has 17 residues. The CDR3: CASSLRVQGQAHSPLHF. CDR3 bases: TGTGCCAGCAGCTTGCGGGTACAGGGTCAAGCGCACTCACCCCTCCACTTT. Drawing the rest from reference TRBV5-5 and TRBJ1-6, the complete variable domain is DAGVTQSPTHLIKTRGQQVTLRCSPISGHKSVSWYQQVLGQGPQFIFQYYEKEERGRGNFPDRFSARQFPNYSSELNVNALLLGDSALYLCASSLRVQGQAHSPLHFGNGTRLTVT.

This chain joins TRBV19 and TRBJ2-7, with TRBD1 identical over 8 bases. The ends lost 5 bases at V and 3 bases at J; junction bases unmatched: 12. CDR3 length: 16 amino acids. The V gene's germline CDR1 is LNHDA and CDR2 SQIVND (reference sequence). The CDR3 bases are TGTGCCAGTAGTGAGTCTCGCGGGACAGGAAACTACGAGCAGTACTTC. Translated, it gives CASSESRGTGNYEQYF.